This paragraph reports one TCR beta chain. This sample was taken from a study of blood T cell repertoires in COVID-19. Background on the study: The samples span acute and convalescent COVID-19 from the United States, Italy and Spain.

Trimming left V 0 bases short and J 2 bases short, with 6 bases between. There are 14 residues in the CDR3. The germline V gene encodes CDR1 SGHRS and CDR2 YFSETQ. As handled by the study authors: Nucleated cell number was recorded as an estimate derived from reference gene primer amplification. The data were produced by immunoSEQ multiplex PCR, yet TCRdb's version contains in-frame clones alone and is incomplete. V, J and clone size are taken as reported in that table, and D and trimming were inferred from the DNA itself. The table shows more than 150,000 clones, with approximately 90% occurring only once.

Sequencing was carried out using peripheral blood. The V and J genes are TRBV5-1 and TRBJ1-5; D gene unclear. The receptor was derived from a middle-aged woman with acute or convalescent COVID-19. The CDR3 loop is CASSLESGNQPQHF. The CDR3, as DNA: TGCGCCAGCAGCTTGGAGAGCGGCAATCAGCCCCAGCATTTT.